This entry features one T cell receptor (beta chain) sequence. Its matching antigen is unknown. The entry originates in a study of shared clonotypes between healthy human individuals. Study conclusions and caveats: The study generally estimated greater richness for naive than memory subsets. Non-shared clonotypes had lower generation probabilities than clonotypes shared by all four sorted-subset donors. With several donors compared, roughly 4.9% of naive CD4 clonotypes were shared.

Deep-level settings were used for running the assay. Produced via immunoSEQ multiplex PCR; TCRdb's table is partial and in-frame only. Here the sample spans around 2,000,000 clones, roughly 94% being singletons. As defined, naive CD8 cells were CD45RO-negative and positively selected for CCR7, with terminally differentiated effector memory CD45RA+ cells excluded. Germline CDR1 and CDR2: MGHRA and YSYEKL. The CDR3 spans 14 residues. V lost 4 bases and J lost 3, with 13 bases in between. The sample comprised naive CD8+ T cells sorted from blood. V and J are TRBV4-1 and TRBJ2-7; D might be TRBD1 (6 bases). The TCR was taken from a man aged 18 to 30 in good health. CDR3 DNA: TGCGCCAGCAGCCCAAGACAGGTGGGCTACGAGCAGTACTTC. Encoded protein: CASSPRQVGYEQYF.